The clone carrying this T cell receptor (beta chain) came up a few times. Unique molecular identifiers featured in how the TCRbeta library was prepared. TCRdb analysed the PCR reads with MiXCR anew, one entry per CDR3 protein. The data hold about 400,000 distinct CDR3 sequences, with about 16% observed a single time. The data stem from a study of T-cell reconstitution after alpha-beta-depleted transplantation in children. The CDR3 consists of 16 residues. Germline CDR1 reads MDHEN; CDR2 reads SYDVKM. The trim removed 6 bases at V and 0 bases at J, leaving 6 bases unmatched. This chain joins TRBV28 and TRBJ2-3, with TRBD2 matching 10 bases. This sequence originates from a boy under three years old who had a stem cell transplant for Wiskott-Aldrich syndrome, so the T cells may come from the graft donor. The specimen comprised PBMCs, mostly from graft donor cells, sampled 360 days after TCRalphabeta/CD19-depleted stem cell transplant. The CDR3 region has the DNA TGTGCCAGCAGCTTGGGACTAGCGTCTAGCACAGATACGCAGTATTTT. Its translation is CASSLGLASSTDTQYF.